This T cell receptor beta chain was identified in a study of shared clonotypes between healthy human individuals. Germline CDR1 reads MNHEY; CDR2 reads SVGAGI. CDR3 length: 15 residues. Trimming pared 0 bases from V and 1 base from J, leaving 10 bases between. The run depth of the assay was deep. Assay used: immunoSEQ multiplex PCR; TCRdb lists only in-frame clones, some missing. The sample has about 1,900,000 clones, about 95% seen once; the top ten hold around 1%. Naivety among CD8 cells was defined by CD45RO negativity and positive CCR7 selection, thereby excluding terminally differentiated effector memory CD45RA+ cells.

The sequenced sample consisted of naive CD8+ T cells sorted from blood. This chain uses TRBV6-5 with TRBJ2-7; D is uncertain. The TCR sequence derives from a man aged 18 to 29 in good health. DNA of the CDR3: TGTGCCAGCAGTTACTCTGGATTCTCTTCCTACGAGCAGTACTTC. It specifies CASSYSGFSSYEQYF.